What follows is one T cell receptor beta chain and its context. The data belong to a study of blood T cell repertoires in COVID-19. For the study at large: Both acute and convalescent COVID-19 samples were obtained from the United States, Italy and Spain.

CDR3 size: 15 residues. Germline V gives CDR1 MDHEN, CDR2 SYDVKM. After removal of 4 bases from V and 4 bases from J, the junction contained 5 bases not matched to a gene. Authors' analysis steps: Nucleated cell counts were estimated from reference gene primer amplification. This table comes from immunoSEQ multiplex PCR, and its TCRdb copy is limited to in-frame clones, with some not included. V and J calls and clone size follow that table, whereas D and trimming were derived from the DNA. The sample has about 160,000 clones; 83% are singletons. Enrollees, about 18 to 100 years old, lived in around 23 US areas.

This chain joins TRBV28 and TRBJ2-7, with TRBD2 matching over 12 bases. This receptor was taken from a woman aged 50 to 65 in a cohort exposed to, infected with or recovered from COVID-19 (not recorded which). Sequenced input: PBMCs or T cells enriched from blood (not recorded which). In DNA, the CDR3 is TGTGCCAGCAGTTCCCTAGCGGGAGGGAAATACGAGCAGTACTTC. Its protein product is CASSSLAGGKYEQYF.